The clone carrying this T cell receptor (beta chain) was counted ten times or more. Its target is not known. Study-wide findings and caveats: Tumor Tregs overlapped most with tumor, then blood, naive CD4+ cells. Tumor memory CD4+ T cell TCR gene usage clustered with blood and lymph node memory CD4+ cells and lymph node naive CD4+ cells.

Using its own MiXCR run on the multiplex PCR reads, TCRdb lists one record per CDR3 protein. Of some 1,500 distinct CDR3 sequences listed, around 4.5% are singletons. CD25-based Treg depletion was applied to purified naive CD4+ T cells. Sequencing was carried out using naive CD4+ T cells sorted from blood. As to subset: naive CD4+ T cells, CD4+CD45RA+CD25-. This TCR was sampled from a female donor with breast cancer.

CDR3 nucleotide sequence: TGTGCCAGCAGTACAGGACCGTCCTATGGCTACACCTTC. It codes for CASSTGPSYGYTF. J is TRBJ1-2 and V is TRBV12-3 or TRBV12-4; TRBD1 is a possible D gene (5 bases). V gave up 5 bases and J gave up 4 bases, with 11 bases separating them. CDR3 size: 13 residues.